These 7 T cell receptor beta chains originate from one sample sequenced in a study of human T cells and chemical hapten exposure. TCRdb passed the RACE reads through MiXCR, listing each CDR3 protein once. This sample yields under 200,000 distinct CDR3 sequences, of which 25% to 35% are seen a single time; roughly 3% belongs to the top ten. Described time point: pre-sensitization, week 0. As for treatment: therapeutic diphenylcyclopropenone sensitization with weekly scalp DPC. The sample in question was whole blood, obtained in connection with sensitization to the hapten diphenylcyclopropenone (DPC). These receptors all come from a woman in her 30s with alopecia areata. Some clones in this sample may be carry-over from other donors' samples.

The J gene is TRBJ2-4, the V gene TRBV11-2; 8 bases match TRBD1. CDR1 and CDR2 (germline): SGHAT, FQNNGV. The CDR3 spans 14 residues. After removal of 4 bases from V and 6 bases from J, the junction contained 5 bases not matched to a gene. In DNA, the CDR3 is TGTGCCAGCAGCTACGGACAGGGCCGAAACATTCAGTACTTC. This codes for CASSYGQGRNIQYF.

This clonotype appeared a few times. This chain's CDR3 is CAIKSPNLAGDTQYF. In DNA, the CDR3 is TGTGCCATCAAATCCCCTAATCTAGCGGGAGATACGCAGTATTTT. The rearrangement uses TRBV10-3 and TRBJ2-3, with TRBD2 identical over 8 bases. The ends lost 7 bases at V and 5 bases at J; junction bases unmatched: 11. CDR1 and CDR2 (germline): ENHRY, SYGVKD. This CDR3 region has 15 residues.

This chain uses TRBV12-3 or TRBV12-4 with TRBJ2-3; perhaps TRBD1 as D (7 bases). The V end lost 5 bases, the J end lost 0 bases, and 12 bases lay between the germline ends. The CDR3 is 15 residues long. The CDR3 is CASSVRGVSTDTQYF. The CDR3 DNA follows: TGTGCCAGCAGTGTCAGGGGGGTTAGCACAGATACGCAGTATTTT.

This clonotype was recorded at least ten times. The chain is built from TRBV29-1 and TRBJ1-1; perhaps TRBD1 as D (5 bases). There are 15 residues in the CDR3. Trimming cost V 8 bases and J 3 bases, with 22 bases left between them. Looked up from germline, CDR1 is SQVTM and CDR2 is ANQGSEA. The CDR3 is CSTHGVGGVHTEAFF. For the CDR3, the DNA is TGCAGCACCCACGGTGTGGGGGGAGTCCACACTGAAGCTTTCTTT. Full variable domain (rest looked up from reference TRBV29-1 and TRBJ1-1): SAVISQKPSRDICQRGTSLTIQCQVDSQVTMMFWYRQQPGQSLTLIATANQGSEATYESGFVIDKFPISRPNLTFSTLTVSNMSPEDSSIYLCSTHGVGGVHTEAFFGQGTRLTVV.

This chain uses TRBV20-1 with TRBJ2-1; tentative D call: TRBD2 (5 bases). The germline CDR1 and CDR2 sequences are DFQATT and SNEGSKA (reference sequence). The CDR3 contains 13 residues. V was pared by 3 bases and J by 4 bases, with 10 bases between. CDR3 DNA: TGCAGTGCTAGTTGGACTGGTTACAATGAGCAGTTCTTC. This gives the protein CSASWTGYNEQFF.

This clonotype has a handful of counts. V and J are TRBV5-1 and TRBJ1-6; tentatively, D is TRBD1 (6 bases). V dropped 4 bases and J dropped 7 bases, with 18 bases sitting between them. This CDR3 contains 16 residues. Germline assignment: CDR1 SGHRS and CDR2 YFSETQ. The CDR3 sequence: CASSMDSPGSNSPLHF. For the CDR3, the DNA is TGCGCCAGCAGCATGGACAGCCCGGGGAGCAATTCACCCCTCCACTTT.

This clonotype was detected only a few times. The J gene is TRBJ2-7, the V gene TRBV12-3 or TRBV12-4, with D maybe TRBD2 (7 bases). Trimming stripped 6 bases from V and 4 bases from J, with 25 bases between. The CDR3 consists of 17 residues. CDR3 coding DNA: TGTGCCAGCAGCCCCGGCCCTCGTCGGGGGGCGACGTACGAGCAGTACTTC. Its protein is CASSPGPRRGATYEQYF.